The subject of this entry is one T cell receptor beta chain. The clone's antigen remains unknown. There are no base qualities to consult, and no much larger clone falls within one base. Ficoll-Paque density gradient centrifugation was the method used to isolate PBMCs. This specimen belongs to a study of T-cell memory formation after mild COVID-19 (dated by TCRdb to about 2021). With respect to the entire study: TCR sequence clusters from the two donors were found to be largely donor specific. Longitudinal TCRalpha and TCRbeta repertoire sequencing tracked T-cell clones expanding and contracting after mild COVID-19 in two donors. Two young, previously healthy adult volunteers made up the cohort, one male and one female.

V sheds 6 bases and J sheds 4 bases, leaving 17 bases between their ends. From the cysteine through the phenylalanine, the CDR3 covers 15 amino acids. Just CDR3 DNA is preserved here, 45 bases in frame from base 1. Based on the germline V gene (reference sequence), the CDR1 and CDR2 sequences are LNHDA and SQIVND. General findings and caveats noted by the study authors: The second-wave clones that peaked on day 37 were not confirmed to be SARS-CoV-2 specific. Some responding clones were detected in pre-infection memory, suggesting pre-existing cross-reactive memory T cells joined the SARS-CoV-2 response. The study covered only a couple of mild cases, and larger cohorts including severe cases with pre-infection samples were considered necessary. Balanced CD4/CD8 phenotypes were observed for clones contracting from day 15 to 85, whereas a bias towards CD4+ was observed for a second wave of clones expanding from day 15 to 37. Contracting CD4+ clones were found mainly in CM and EM memory subsets, while CD8+ clones were enriched in EMRA.

Sequencing instrument: Illumina NovaSeq 6000. Using 5'RACE with constant-segment primers, TCRalpha and TCRbeta cDNA libraries were constructed, with sample barcodes and unique molecular identifiers added in the process. Trizol reagent was used to extract RNA from every sample. Library amplification was performed in two PCR steps, and a second sample barcode and Illumina TruSeq adapters were introduced in the second step. Libraries were sequenced on an Illumina NovaSeq with 2 x 150 bp paired-end reads. Regarding the original processing steps: The reads were demultiplexed and collapsed into UMI-guided consensus sequences using migec v1.2.7. Using mixcr v2.1.11, UMI consensuses were aligned to TRA and TRB V and J templates and then assembled into clonotypes. A clonotype was counted as expanded or contracted only if both edgeR and NoisET called the change significant, with noise models trained on biological replicates. edgeR calls used a false discovery rate-adjusted p below 0.01 and a log2 fold-change threshold of 1. As an exploratory analysis of dynamics, max-normalized trajectories of the 1000 most abundant clonotypes were examined with PCA combined with hierarchical clustering. Each responding clone was given a CD4 or CD8 phenotype based on the CD4+ and CD8+ repertoires, which had been sequenced separately. Through fastp at Q25 and MiXCR, TCRdb rebuilt clones from the public reads, retaining in-frame beta chains. A single entry per CDR3 protein holds the most common genes and DNA from its merged rows. TCRdb's processing, not the authors' own work, is the source of the V and J calls. In this sample the table shows 25,000 to 30,000 distinct CDR3 sequences, more than 15% of which occur a single time. Together, the top ten hold about 1.4% of the sample.

The receptor was isolated from an adult who had mild COVID-19 (a few samples of this study predate the infection). The sample titles of this study are shuffled in the database, so cell type and time point are left out. This receptor chain uses TRBV19 and TRBJ2-3; TRBD1 is possibly the D segment (5 matching bases). The material sequenced was PBMCs or a T cell subset sorted from them (not recorded which). The CDR3: CASSANGLGPDTQYF. The sequenced DNA is TGTGCCAGTAGCGCGAATGGTTTGGGGCCAGATACGCAGTATTTT.